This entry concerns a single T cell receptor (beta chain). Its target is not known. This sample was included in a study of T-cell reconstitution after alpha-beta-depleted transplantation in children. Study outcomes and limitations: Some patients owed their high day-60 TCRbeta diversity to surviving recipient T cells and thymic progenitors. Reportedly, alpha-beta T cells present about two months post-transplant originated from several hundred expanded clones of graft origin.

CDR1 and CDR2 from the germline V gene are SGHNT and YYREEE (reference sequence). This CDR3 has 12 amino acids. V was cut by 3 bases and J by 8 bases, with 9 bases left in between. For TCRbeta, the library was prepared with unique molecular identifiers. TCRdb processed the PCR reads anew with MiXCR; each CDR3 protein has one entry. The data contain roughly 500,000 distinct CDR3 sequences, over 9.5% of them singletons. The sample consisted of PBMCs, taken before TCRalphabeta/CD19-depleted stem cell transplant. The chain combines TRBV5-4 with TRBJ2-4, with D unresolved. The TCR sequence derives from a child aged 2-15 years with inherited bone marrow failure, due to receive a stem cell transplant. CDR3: CASSSNFDIQYF. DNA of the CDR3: TGTGCCAGCAGCTCCAACTTTGACATTCAGTACTTC.